This T cell receptor (beta chain) was documented in a study of cytomegalovirus exposure and HLA in healthy donors. It was with 60 Vbeta and 13 Jbeta primers that the PCR ran. Measured with immunoSEQ multiplex PCR; TCRdb has only the in-frame clones, and not every one. Of 100,000 to 150,000 clones listed, approximately 74% were seen once; the top ten hold 7.3%. Sequences were obtained from PBMCs. The receptor's source is a male donor in good health and CMV-seronegative.

In nucleotides, the CDR3 is TGTGCCAGTAGTATAATGGGACAGGGGTCGTCAAGCACAGATACGCAGTATTTT. Its translation: CASSIMGQGSSSTDTQYF. This chain uses TRBV19 with TRBJ2-3; TRBD1 matches at 10 bases. CDR3 length: 18 amino acids. V dropped 2 bases and J dropped 0; count of bases not matched to a gene: 8. CDR1 and CDR2 (germline): LNHDA, SQIVND (reference sequence).